This TCR beta chain comes out of a study of cytomegalovirus exposure and HLA in healthy donors. In the case of this clone: Antigen unknown.

Broader study findings: In vitro, a few CMV-associated chains proved specific for CMV antigens. Per a later analysis, approximately 16,000 TCR beta sequences showed association with HLA alleles at 0.05 false discovery rate. Previous analysis showed most TCR beta V segments were productive about 90% or about 30% of the time. Altogether, about 160 TCR beta chains were recorded as cytomegalovirus-associated.

Per germline, CDR1 MNHEY and CDR2 SMNVEV (reference sequence). The CDR3 length is 15 residues. V shed 5 bases and J 3 bases; nucleotides not matched to a gene: 8. Primers: 60 Vbeta forward and 13 Jbeta reverse. Repertoires were generated with immunoSEQ multiplex PCR, while TCRdb's copy carries only in-frame clones and drops some. The ten most abundant clones cover 0.65% to 0.75% of a sample with some 200,000 clones. The clonotype was recovered from a boy aged 5-17 years in good health and CMV-seronegative. The sequencing sample was made of PBMCs. The gene calls are TRBV27 and TRBJ1-2; 8 nucleotides match TRBD1. The chain's CDR3 is CASSASDRGDYGYTF. Here the CDR3 DNA reads TGTGCCAGCAGTGCCTCCGACAGGGGTGACTATGGCTACACCTTC.